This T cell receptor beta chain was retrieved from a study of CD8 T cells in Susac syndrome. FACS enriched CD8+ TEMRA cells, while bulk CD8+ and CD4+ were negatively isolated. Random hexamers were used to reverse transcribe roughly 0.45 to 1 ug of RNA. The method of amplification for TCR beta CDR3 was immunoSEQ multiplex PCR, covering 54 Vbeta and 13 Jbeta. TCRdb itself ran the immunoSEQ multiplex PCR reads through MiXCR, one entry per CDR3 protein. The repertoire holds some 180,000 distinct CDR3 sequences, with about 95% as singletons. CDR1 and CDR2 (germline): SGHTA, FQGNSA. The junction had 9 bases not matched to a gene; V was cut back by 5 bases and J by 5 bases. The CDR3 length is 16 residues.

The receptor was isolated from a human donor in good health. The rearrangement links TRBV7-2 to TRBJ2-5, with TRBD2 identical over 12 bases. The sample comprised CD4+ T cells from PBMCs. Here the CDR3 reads CASSVLAGGPWETQYF. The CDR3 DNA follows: TGTGCCAGCAGCGTCCTAGCGGGAGGGCCGTGGGAGACCCAGTACTTC.